This TCR beta chain appears in the sequencing data of a study of T cell responses to AZD1222 COVID-19 vaccine. Study-wide findings and caveats: The number of AZD1222 recipients seropositive at baseline was only five to seven.

CDR3 length: 15 amino acids. CDR1 and CDR2 from the germline V gene are MDHEN and SYDVKM. The ends lost 5 bases at V and 8 bases at J; junction bases unmatched: 11. For this clone: Its target is not known.

Profiling relied on immunoSEQ multiplex PCR, and the TCRdb table lists in-frame clones only, not all of them. The sample has about 100,000 clones, about nine tenths seen once. The chain carries TRBV28 and TRBJ1-4; 7 nucleotides agree with TRBD1. The receptor was isolated from an adult in good health. Sequences were derived from peripheral blood, sampled on day 0 of AZD1222 vaccination. The CDR3 nucleotides are TGTGCCAGCAGTCCCGTTCCGGGACAGCAGGAAAAACTGTTTTTT. Its protein product is CASSPVPGQQEKLFF.